This is a list of T cell receptor beta chains from one sample in a study of T cells expressing NK-cell markers. TCRdb re-analyzed the 5' RACE reads; it lists each CDR3 protein once, without DNA. The specimen's table records about 150,000 distinct CDR3 sequences. The sample taken for sequencing was blood T cells: a sorted CD56 or NKG2C T cell subset, CD4+ or CD8+ T cells, or bulk PBMC T cells (not recorded which). These receptors all come from a woman in her forties or fifties in good health. Each CDR3 is given with its conserved first and last residue.

cdr3_aa: CASRTRQSSGTEAFF
j_call: TRBJ1-1
v_call: TRBV12-3/TRBV12-4

cdr3_aa: CASSFLDRAPYNEQFF
j_call: TRBJ2-1
v_call: TRBV7-8

cdr3_aa: CASRSQPGQANYGYTF
j_call: TRBJ1-2
v_call: TRBV5-6

cdr3_aa: CASHHRLGNQPQHF
j_call: TRBJ1-5
v_call: TRBV19

cdr3_aa: CASLFLQGASYEQYF
j_call: TRBJ2-7
v_call: TRBV2

cdr3_aa: CASRPVRDSYNEQFF
j_call: TRBJ2-1
v_call: TRBV7-9

cdr3_aa: CAISETSGTSYEQYF
j_call: TRBJ2-7
v_call: TRBV10-3

cdr3_aa: CASSYGTGSSPLHF
j_call: TRBJ1-6
v_call: TRBV27

cdr3_aa: CASSFQDTDTDTQYF
j_call: TRBJ2-3
v_call: TRBV27

cdr3_aa: CASSLRDRGLDTQYF
j_call: TRBJ2-3
v_call: TRBV7-2

cdr3_aa: CASSSIAGILETQYF
j_call: TRBJ2-5
v_call: TRBV6-2/TRBV6-3

cdr3_aa: CASSIWGSEQYF
j_call: TRBJ2-7
v_call: TRBV19

cdr3_aa: CASSLRTSGIDNEQFF
j_call: TRBJ2-1
v_call: TRBV6-1

cdr3_aa: CASGDGRDIQYF
j_call: TRBJ2-4
v_call: TRBV25-1

cdr3_aa: CASTVVNTGELFF
j_call: TRBJ2-2
v_call: TRBV5-6

cdr3_aa: CASSQDPGHTEAFF
j_call: TRBJ1-1
v_call: TRBV4-2